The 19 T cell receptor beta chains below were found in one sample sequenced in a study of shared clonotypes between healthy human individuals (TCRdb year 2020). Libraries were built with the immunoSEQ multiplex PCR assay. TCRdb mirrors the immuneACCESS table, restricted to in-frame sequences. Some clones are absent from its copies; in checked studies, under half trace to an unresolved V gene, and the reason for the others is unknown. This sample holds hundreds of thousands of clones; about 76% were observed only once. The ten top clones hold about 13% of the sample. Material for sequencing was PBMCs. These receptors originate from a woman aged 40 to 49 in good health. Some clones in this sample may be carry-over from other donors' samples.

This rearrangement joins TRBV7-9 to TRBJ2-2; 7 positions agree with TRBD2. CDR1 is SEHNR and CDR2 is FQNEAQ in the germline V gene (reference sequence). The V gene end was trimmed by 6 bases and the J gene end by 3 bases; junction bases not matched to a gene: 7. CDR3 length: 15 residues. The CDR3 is CASSIAGIHTGELFF. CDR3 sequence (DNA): TGTGCCAGCAGTATAGCGGGTATTCACACCGGGGAGCTGTTTTTT.

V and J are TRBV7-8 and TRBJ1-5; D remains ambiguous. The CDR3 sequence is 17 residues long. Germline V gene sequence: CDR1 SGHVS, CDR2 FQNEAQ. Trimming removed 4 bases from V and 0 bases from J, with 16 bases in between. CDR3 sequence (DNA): TGTGCCAGCAGCTCACTAAATCATCCATATAGCAATCAGCCCCAGCATTTT. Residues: CASSSLNHPYSNQPQHF.

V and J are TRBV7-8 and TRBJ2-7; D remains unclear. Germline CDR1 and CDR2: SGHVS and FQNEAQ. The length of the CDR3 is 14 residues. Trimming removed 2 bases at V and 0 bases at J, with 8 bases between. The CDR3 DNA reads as TGTGCCAGCAGCTTAATGTTAGACTCCTACGAGCAGTACTTC. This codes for CASSLMLDSYEQYF.

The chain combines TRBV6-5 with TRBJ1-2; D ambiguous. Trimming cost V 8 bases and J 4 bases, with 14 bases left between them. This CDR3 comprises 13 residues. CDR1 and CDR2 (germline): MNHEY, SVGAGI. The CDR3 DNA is TGTGCCAGCTACCCACGGCTCTCCTATGGCTACACCTTC. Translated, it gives CASYPRLSYGYTF.

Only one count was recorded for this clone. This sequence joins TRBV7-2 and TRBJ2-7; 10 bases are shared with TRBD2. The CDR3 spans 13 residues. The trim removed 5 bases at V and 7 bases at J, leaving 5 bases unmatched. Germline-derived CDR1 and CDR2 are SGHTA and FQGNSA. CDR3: CASSLDSGREQYF. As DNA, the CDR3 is TGTGCCAGCAGCCTCGATAGCGGGAGGGAGCAGTACTTC. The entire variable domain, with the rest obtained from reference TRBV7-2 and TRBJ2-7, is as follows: GAGVSQSPSNKVTEKGKDVELRCDPISGHTALYWYRQSLGQGLEFLIYFQGNSAPDKSGLPSDRFSAERTGGSVSTLTIQRTQQEDSAVYLCASSLDSGREQYFGPGTRLTVT.

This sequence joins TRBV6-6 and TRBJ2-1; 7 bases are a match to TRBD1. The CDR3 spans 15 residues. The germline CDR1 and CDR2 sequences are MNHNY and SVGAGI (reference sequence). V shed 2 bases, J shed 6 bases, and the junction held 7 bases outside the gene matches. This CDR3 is CASSYPARGINEQFF. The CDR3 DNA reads TGTGCCAGCAGTTACCCGGCCAGGGGGATCAATGAGCAGTTCTTC.

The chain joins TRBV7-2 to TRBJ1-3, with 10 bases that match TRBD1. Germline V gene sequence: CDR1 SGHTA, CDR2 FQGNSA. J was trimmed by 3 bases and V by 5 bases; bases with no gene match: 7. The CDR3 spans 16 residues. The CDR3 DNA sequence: TGTGCCAGCAGCATAACGACAGGGGGCTATGGAAACACCATATATTTT. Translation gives CASSITTGGYGNTIYF.

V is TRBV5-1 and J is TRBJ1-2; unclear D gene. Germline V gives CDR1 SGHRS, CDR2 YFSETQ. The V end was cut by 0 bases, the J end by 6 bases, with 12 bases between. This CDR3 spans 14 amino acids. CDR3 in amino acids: CASSLEAAQDGYTF. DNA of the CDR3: TGCGCCAGCAGCTTGGAGGCAGCCCAGGATGGCTACACCTTC.

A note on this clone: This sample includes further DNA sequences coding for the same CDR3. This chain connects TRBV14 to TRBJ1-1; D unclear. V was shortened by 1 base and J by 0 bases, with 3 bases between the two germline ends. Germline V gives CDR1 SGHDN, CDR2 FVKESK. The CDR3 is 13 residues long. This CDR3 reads CASSQGVNTEAFF. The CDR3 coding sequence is TGTGCCAGCAGCCAAGGAGTGAACACTGAAGCTTTCTTT. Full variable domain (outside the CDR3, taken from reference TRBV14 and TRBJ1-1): EAGVTQFPSHSVIEKGQTVTLRCDPISGHDNLYWYRRVMGKEIKFLLHFVKESKQDESGMPNNRFLAERTGGTYSTLKVQPAELEDSGVYFCASSQGVNTEAFFGQGTRLTVV.

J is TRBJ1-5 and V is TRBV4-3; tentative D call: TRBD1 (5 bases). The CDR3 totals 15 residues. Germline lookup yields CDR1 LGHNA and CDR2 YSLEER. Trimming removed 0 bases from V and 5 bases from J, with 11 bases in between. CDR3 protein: CASSQDGGGHQPQHF. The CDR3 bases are TGCGCCAGCAGCCAAGACGGGGGGGGTCATCAGCCCCAGCATTTT.

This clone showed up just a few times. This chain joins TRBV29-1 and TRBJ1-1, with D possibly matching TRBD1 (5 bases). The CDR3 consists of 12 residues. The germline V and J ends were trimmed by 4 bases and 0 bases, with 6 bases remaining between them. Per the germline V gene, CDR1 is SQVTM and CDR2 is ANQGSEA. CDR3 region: CSVGRVNTEAFF. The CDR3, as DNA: TGCAGCGTTGGCAGGGTGAACACTGAAGCTTTCTTT. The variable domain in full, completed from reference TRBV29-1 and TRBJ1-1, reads SAVISQKPSRDICQRGTSLTIQCQVDSQVTMMFWYRQQPGQSLTLIATANQGSEATYESGFVIDKFPISRPNLTFSTLTVSNMSPEDSSIYLCSVGRVNTEAFFGQGTRLTVV.

The CDR3 loop reads CASSSAIAGARAEQYF. The CDR3 DNA is TGTGCCAGCAGCTCAGCAATAGCGGGAGCAAGGGCGGAGCAGTACTTC. The chain joins TRBV5-4 to TRBJ2-5, with 9 bases aligning to TRBD2. V was pared by 3 bases and J by 11 bases, with 17 bases of the junction left unmatched. Germline CDR1 is SGHNT and CDR2 is YYREEE (reference sequence). CDR3 length: 16 amino acids.

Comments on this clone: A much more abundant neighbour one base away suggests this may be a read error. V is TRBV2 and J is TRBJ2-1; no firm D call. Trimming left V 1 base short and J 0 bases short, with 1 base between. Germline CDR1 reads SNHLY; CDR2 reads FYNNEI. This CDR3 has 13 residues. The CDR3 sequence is CASSEDSYNEQFF. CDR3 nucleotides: TGTGCCAGCAGTGAAGACTCCTACAATGAGCAGTTCTTC.

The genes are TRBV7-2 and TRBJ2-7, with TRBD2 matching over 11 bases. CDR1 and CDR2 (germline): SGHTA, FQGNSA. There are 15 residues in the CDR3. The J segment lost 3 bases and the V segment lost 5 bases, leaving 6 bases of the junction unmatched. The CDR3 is CASSRTSGSHYEQYF. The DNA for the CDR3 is TGTGCCAGCAGCCGTACTAGCGGGAGTCACTACGAGCAGTACTTC.

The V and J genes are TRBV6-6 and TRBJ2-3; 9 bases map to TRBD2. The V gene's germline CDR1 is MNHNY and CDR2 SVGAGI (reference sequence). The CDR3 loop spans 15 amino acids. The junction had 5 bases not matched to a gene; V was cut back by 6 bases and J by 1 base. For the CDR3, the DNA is TGTGCCAGCAGCCACGGACTAGCGCGCACAGATACGCAGTATTTT. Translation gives CASSHGLARTDTQYF.

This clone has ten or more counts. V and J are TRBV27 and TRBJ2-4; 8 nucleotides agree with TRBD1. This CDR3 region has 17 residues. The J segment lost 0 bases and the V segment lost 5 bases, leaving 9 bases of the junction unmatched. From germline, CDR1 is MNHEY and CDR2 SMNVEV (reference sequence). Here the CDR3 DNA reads TGTGCCAGCAGTCCGCGGACAGGGAGGCTAGCCAAAAACATTCAGTACTTC. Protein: CASSPRTGRLAKNIQYF.

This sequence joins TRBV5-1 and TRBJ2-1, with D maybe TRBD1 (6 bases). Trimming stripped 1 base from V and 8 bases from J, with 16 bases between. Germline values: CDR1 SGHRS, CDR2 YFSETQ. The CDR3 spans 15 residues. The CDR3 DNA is TGCGCCAGCAGCTTGTCCCAGGGGTCCGAGGATGAGCAGTTCTTC. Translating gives CASSLSQGSEDEQFF.

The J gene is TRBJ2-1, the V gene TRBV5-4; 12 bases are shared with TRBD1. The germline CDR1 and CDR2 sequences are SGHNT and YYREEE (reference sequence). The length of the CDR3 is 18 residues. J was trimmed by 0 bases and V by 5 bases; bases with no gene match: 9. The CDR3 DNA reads TGTGCCAGCAGTTCCGGGACAGGGGGCGTAGGCTCCTACAATGAGCAGTTCTTC. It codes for CASSSGTGGVGSYNEQFF.

Here the CDR3 reads CASSPRVNQPQHF. The CDR3 DNA is TGTGCCAGCAGCCCTAGGGTAAATCAGCCCCAGCATTTT. This chain uses TRBV4-2 with TRBJ1-5; D not certain. This CDR3 is 13 amino acids long. Trimming shortened V by 4 bases and J by 4 bases, and 8 bases separated the two germline ends. The V gene's germline CDR1 is LGHNA and CDR2 YNFKEQ.